The rows below give T cell receptor beta chains drawn from one sample of a study of beta chain features in type 1 diabetes. Measured with immunoSEQ multiplex PCR; TCRdb has only the in-frame clones, and not every one. The sample lists 240,000 or so clones, around a quarter seen once, with 4% in the top ten. The sequenced material came from central memory CD4+ T cells from blood. Receptors originate from a man in his thirties or forties in good health. Both conserved end residues are part of each CDR3. D genes are given only for firm matches. Clone size is given for some rows only: seen once, a few or many times, or a class if the clone is expanded.

j_call v_call clone_size d_call cdr3_nt cdr3_aa
TRBJ1-3 TRBV30 . . TGTGCCTGCCGGGACTGGGGCTCTGGAAACACCATATATTTT CACRDWGSGNTIYF
TRBJ2-3 TRBV19 . . TGTGCCAGTAGTATGCGGACCCCCACAGATACGCAGTATTTT CASSMRTPTDTQYF
TRBJ2-5 TRBV28 few TRBD1 TGTGCCAGCAGTCCGACAGGGTCGGGCGAGACCCAGTACTTC CASSPTGSGETQYF
TRBJ2-1 TRBV10-3 . . TGTGCCATCATCGGAAGTAGCTCCTACAATGAGCAGTTCTTC CAIIGSSSYNEQFF
TRBJ2-7 TRBV9 . TRBD1 TGTGCCAGCAGCGCCCGGACAGGGGGTAGTGACGAGCAGTACTTC CASSARTGGSDEQYF
TRBJ2-3 TRBV15 few . TGTGCCACCAGCAGACCAACTACTCCTAGCACAGATACGCAGTATTTT CATSRPTTPSTDTQYF
TRBJ2-1 TRBV7-8 . . TGTGCCAGCAGCTTAGCAGGGAAGAATGAGCAGTTCTTC CASSLAGKNEQFF
TRBJ2-1 TRBV14 . TRBD1 TGTGCCAGCAGCCAGACAGGGAAGTTCAATGAGCAGTTCTTC CASSQTGKFNEQFF
TRBJ2-7 TRBV5-6 few . TGTGCCAGCAGCCCCGGCCTTGTGGGGTCCTACGAGCAGTACTTC CASSPGLVGSYEQYF
TRBJ2-5 TRBV29-1 . TRBD2 TGCAGCGTGCGGGGGGAGGCCGTCCGGGAGACCCAGTACTTC CSVRGEAVRETQYF
TRBJ2-1 TRBV7-2 medium-sized . TGTGCCAGCAGCTTAGAAAAGGGCCTAGGTGAGCAGTTCTTC CASSLEKGLGEQFF
TRBJ2-7 TRBV30 few . TGTGCCTGTAAGAAGGGGATCTACGAGCAGTACTTC CACKKGIYEQYF
TRBJ2-1 TRBV7-2 few . TGTGCCAGCAGCTTAGTAGCAGGGTACAACAATGAGCAGTTCTTC CASSLVAGYNNEQFF
TRBJ2-5 TRBV10-3 few . TGTGCCATCAGTCCCTCGACAGGAATCCTTCAAGAGACCCAGTACTTC CAISPSTGILQETQYF
TRBJ1-1 TRBV27 . TRBD1 TGTGCCAGCACTTCCTCGGGGACAGTGATGAACACTGAAGCTTTCTTT CASTSSGTVMNTEAFF
TRBJ2-5 TRBV5-4 few . TGTGCCAGCAGGCCCCCCGGGGGCATTGGGGAGACCCAGTACTTC CASRPPGGIGETQYF
TRBJ1-5 TRBV5-6 few TRBD1 TGTGCCAGCAGCTTTGGGTCGGGACAGGGGGCACAGCCCCAGCATTTT CASSFGSGQGAQPQHF
TRBJ2-1 TRBV2 . . TGTGCCAGCACCCTCGGTACGCAACGGGAGCAGTTCTTC CASTLGTQREQFF
TRBJ2-6 TRBV6-5 . TRBD1 TGTGCCAGCAGTTACTCGAGACAGGGGGAAAAAGGAGTCCTGACTTTC CASSYSRQGEKGVLTF
TRBJ1-5 TRBV7-9 few . TGTGCCAGCAGCTTAGGAGGAGGACAGCCCCAGCATTTT CASSLGGGQPQHF
TRBJ1-5 TRBV4-1 . TRBD1 TGCGCCAGCAGCCAAGATCGACAGGGCTCTAGCAATCAGCCCCAGCATTTT CASSQDRQGSSNQPQHF
TRBJ2-1 TRBV5-4 . . TGCGCCAGCAGCACCCAGACGGGCAATGAGCAGTTCTTC CASSTQTGNEQFF
TRBJ1-6 TRBV6-1 . . TGTGCCAGCAGTGAAGGGACTCACAATTTT CASSEGTHNF
TRBJ2-3 TRBV10-3 few TRBD2 TGTGCCGTTTCGACGACTAGCGGGGGATCAGATACGCAGTATTTT CAVSTTSGGSDTQYF
TRBJ2-1 TRBV30 few . TGTGCCTGCCCGGGTCCGACCGGGAATGAGCAGTTCTTC CACPGPTGNEQFF
TRBJ2-1 TRBV5-4 few . TGTGCCAGCAGCTTGGGAGGGACTCCCAATGAGCAGTTCTTC CASSLGGTPNEQFF
TRBJ2-4 TRBV2 many TRBD1 TGTGCCAGCAGTCCCGACAGGGGGAAAAACATTCAGTACTTC CASSPDRGKNIQYF
TRBJ2-1 TRBV15 once TRBD1 TGTGCCACCAGCAGAAGGGACAGGGAATTCGAGCAGTTCTTC CATSRRDREFEQFF
TRBJ2-7 TRBV28 . . TGTGCCAGCAGTTCCCAACAGGGAGGACCTCGCTCCTACGAGCAGTACTTC CASSSQQGGPRSYEQYF
TRBJ2-7 TRBV29-1 few TRBD1 TGCAGCGCCATACAGGGGGGCTCCTACGAGCAGTACTTC CSAIQGGSYEQYF
TRBJ2-7 TRBV5-1 few . TGCGCCAGCAGCTCTGGAGCCCACCGCCACTACGAGCAGTACTTC CASSSGAHRHYEQYF
TRBJ2-3 TRBV2 . TRBD2 TGTGCCAGCAGCCGTACTAGCGGGGGGTACACAGATACGCAGTATTTT CASSRTSGGYTDTQYF
TRBJ2-1 TRBV6-4 . TRBD1 TGTGCCAGCAGTGACCCAACCGGGACAGGGTCCAATGAGCAGTTCTTC CASSDPTGTGSNEQFF
TRBJ2-6 TRBV29-1 . . TGCAGCGTCCATGAAATCTCTGGGGCCAACGTCCTGACTTTC CSVHEISGANVLTF
TRBJ2-7 TRBV6-5 . TRBD2 TGTGCCAGCAGTTACTCGGAGGGACTAGCGGAGTACGAGCAGTACTTC CASSYSEGLAEYEQYF
TRBJ2-1 TRBV4-1 . TRBD2 TGCGCCAGCAGCCAAGATCAACTAGCGGGGTACAATGAGCAGTTCTTC CASSQDQLAGYNEQFF
TRBJ1-2 TRBV6-1 few . TGTGCCAGCACGAAGGGTACTTCTAACTATGGCTACACCTTC CASTKGTSNYGYTF
TRBJ2-3 TRBV7-6 many TRBD2 TGTGCCAGCTCCCGGGGGGTTGGCACAGATACGCAGTATTTT CASSRGVGTDTQYF
TRBJ1-5 TRBV2 . TRBD1 TGTGCCAGCAACAGAAGACAGGGGGCAGGTCAGCCCCAGCATTTT CASNRRQGAGQPQHF
TRBJ2-1 TRBV2 . TRBD2 TGTGCCAGCAGTGCCCGTGAGGCTAGCGGGAGGGGGAATGAGCAGTTCTTC CASSAREASGRGNEQFF
TRBJ2-1 TRBV6-4 . . TGTGCCAGCAGTGACGGTCAACGGAATGAGCAGTTCTTC CASSDGQRNEQFF
TRBJ1-6 TRBV7-2 . . TGTGCCAGCAGCCAGGGCCAAGAAGGGTCACCCCTCCACTTT CASSQGQEGSPLHF
TRBJ2-3 TRBV13 many TRBD2 TGTGCCAGCAGCTTACTGGCGGGGGGAGATACGCAGTATTTT CASSLLAGGDTQYF
TRBJ2-5 TRBV7-2 few . TGTGCCAGCAGCTTAGAATACAGCCAAGAGACCCAGTACTTC CASSLEYSQETQYF
TRBJ1-1 TRBV6-5 . . TGTGCCAGCTCCAACGGGGACACAAGAGCTTTCTTT CASSNGDTRAFF
TRBJ2-1 TRBV30 few TRBD2 TGTGCCTGGAGTGGATTAAGCGGGAGCTCCTACAATGAGCAGTTCTTC CAWSGLSGSSYNEQFF
TRBJ1-5 TRBV10-3 . . TGTGCCGCAGGAGGGCCGCAGCCCCAGCATTTT CAAGGPQPQHF
TRBJ2-5 TRBV4-2 . TRBD2 TGTGCCAGCAGCCAAGATCTGAGACTAGCGGGGCAAGAGACCCAGTACTTC CASSQDLRLAGQETQYF
TRBJ2-4 TRBV7-2 medium-sized TRBD2 TGTGCCAGCAGACCGGGCGGGAGTTCGAACATTCAGTACTTC CASRPGGSSNIQYF
TRBJ2-1 TRBV7-2 few . TGTGCCAGCAGCTTAAGTTACTCCTACAATGAGCAGTTCTTC CASSLSYSYNEQFF
TRBJ2-2 TRBV9 few . TGTGCCAGCAGCGCCGCCGGGACAACCACCGGGGAGCTGTTTTTT CASSAAGTTTGELFF
TRBJ2-7 TRBV6-5 . TRBD1 TGTGCCAGCTCGACAGGGAACGAGCAGTACTTC CASSTGNEQYF